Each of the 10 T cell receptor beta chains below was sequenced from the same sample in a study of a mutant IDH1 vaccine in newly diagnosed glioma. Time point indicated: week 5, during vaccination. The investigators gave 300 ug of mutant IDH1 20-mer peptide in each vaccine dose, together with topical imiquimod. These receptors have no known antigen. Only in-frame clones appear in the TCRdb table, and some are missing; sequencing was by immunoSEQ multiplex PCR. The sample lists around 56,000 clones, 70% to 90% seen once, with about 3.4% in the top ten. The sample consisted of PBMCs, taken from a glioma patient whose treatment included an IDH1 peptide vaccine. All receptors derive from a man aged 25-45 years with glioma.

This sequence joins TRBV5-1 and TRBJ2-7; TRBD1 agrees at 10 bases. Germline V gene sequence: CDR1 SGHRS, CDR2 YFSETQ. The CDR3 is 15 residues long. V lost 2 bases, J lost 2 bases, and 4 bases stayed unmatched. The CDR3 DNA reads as TGCGCCAGCAGCTTCGGGACAGGGGCTCCCTACGAGCAGTACTTC. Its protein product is CASSFGTGAPYEQYF.

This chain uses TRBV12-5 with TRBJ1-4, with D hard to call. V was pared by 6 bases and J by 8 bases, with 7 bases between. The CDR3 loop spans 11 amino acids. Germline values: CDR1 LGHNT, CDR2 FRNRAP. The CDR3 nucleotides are TGTGCTAGTGGCGGGAGGGAAAAACTGTTTTTT. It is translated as CASGGREKLFF.

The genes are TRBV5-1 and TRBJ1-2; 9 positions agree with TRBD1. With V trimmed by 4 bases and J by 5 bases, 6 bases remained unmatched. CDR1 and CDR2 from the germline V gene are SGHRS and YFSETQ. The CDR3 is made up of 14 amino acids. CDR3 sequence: CASSDGQGPYGYTF. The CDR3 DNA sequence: TGCGCCAGCAGCGATGGACAGGGGCCTTATGGCTACACCTTC.

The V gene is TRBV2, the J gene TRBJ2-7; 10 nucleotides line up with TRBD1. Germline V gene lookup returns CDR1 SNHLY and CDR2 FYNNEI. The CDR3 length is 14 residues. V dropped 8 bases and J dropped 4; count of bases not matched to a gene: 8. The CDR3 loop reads CASLLPGQGYEQYF. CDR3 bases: TGTGCCAGCCTCCTCCCGGGACAGGGGTACGAGCAGTACTTC.

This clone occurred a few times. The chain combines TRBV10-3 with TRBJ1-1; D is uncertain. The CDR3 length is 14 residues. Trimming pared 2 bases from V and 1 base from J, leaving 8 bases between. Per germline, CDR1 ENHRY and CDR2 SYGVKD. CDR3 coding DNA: TGTGCCATCAGTGAGGGGTCGACGAACACTGAAGCTTTCTTT. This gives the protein CAISEGSTNTEAFF.

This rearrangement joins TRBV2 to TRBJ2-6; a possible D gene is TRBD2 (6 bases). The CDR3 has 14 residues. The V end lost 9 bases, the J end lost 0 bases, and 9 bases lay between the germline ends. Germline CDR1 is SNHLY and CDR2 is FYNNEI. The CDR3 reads CASWRGSGANVLTF. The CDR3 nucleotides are TGTGCCAGTTGGAGGGGCTCTGGGGCCAACGTCCTGACTTTC. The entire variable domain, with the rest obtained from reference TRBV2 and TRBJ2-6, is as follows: EPEVTQTPSHQVTQMGQEVILRCVPISNHLYFYWYRQILGQKVEFLVSFYNNEISEKSEIFDDQFSVERPDGSNFTLKIRSTKLEDSAMYFCASWRGSGANVLTFGAGSRLTVL.

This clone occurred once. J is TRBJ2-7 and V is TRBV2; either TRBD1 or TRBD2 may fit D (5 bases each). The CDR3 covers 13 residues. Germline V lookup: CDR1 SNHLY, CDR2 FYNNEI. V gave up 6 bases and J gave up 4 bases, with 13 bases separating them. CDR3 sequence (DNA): TGTGCCAGCAGGGGGGACGGTGTGTACGAGCAGTACTTC. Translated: CASRGDGVYEQYF.

The CDR3 loop reads CASLGQTYGYTF. The CDR3 nucleotides are TGTGCCAGTCTTGGACAGACCTATGGCTACACCTTC. This rearrangement joins TRBV6-6 to TRBJ1-2, with D possibly TRBD1 on 6 matching bases. CDR3 length: 12 amino acids. Germline assignment: CDR1 MNHNY and CDR2 SVGAGI (reference sequence). Trimming stripped 9 bases from V and 4 bases from J, with 12 bases between.

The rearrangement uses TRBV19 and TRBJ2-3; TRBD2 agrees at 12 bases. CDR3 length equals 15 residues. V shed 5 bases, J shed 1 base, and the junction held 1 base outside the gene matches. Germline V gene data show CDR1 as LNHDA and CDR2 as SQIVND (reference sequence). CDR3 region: CASSPSGGGTDTQYF. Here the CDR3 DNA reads TGTGCCAGTAGTCCTAGCGGGGGGGGCACAGATACGCAGTATTTT.

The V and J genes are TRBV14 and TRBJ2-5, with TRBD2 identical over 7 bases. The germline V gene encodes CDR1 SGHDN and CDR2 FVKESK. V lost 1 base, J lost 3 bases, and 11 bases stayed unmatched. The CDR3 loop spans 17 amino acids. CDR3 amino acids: CASSQAPLRLAKETQYF. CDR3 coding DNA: TGTGCCAGCAGCCAAGCCCCTCTGCGACTAGCTAAAGAGACCCAGTACTTC.